These 22 T cell receptor beta chains came from one sample sequenced in a study of blood T cell repertoires in COVID-19. Libraries were prepared by immunoSEQ multiplex PCR; TCRdb keeps only in-frame clonotypes and omits some of them. The sample has a few hundred thousand clones, around 83% seen once. The material sequenced was PBMCs or T cells enriched from blood (not recorded which). Receptors originate from a woman in her forties or fifties who had been exposed to COVID-19.

This sequence joins TRBV15 and TRBJ1-1; 8 bases fit TRBD1. The CDR3 runs to 15 residues. Germline-derived CDR1 and CDR2 are LNHNV and YYDKDF (reference sequence). After removal of 1 base from V and 7 bases from J, the junction contained 8 bases not matched to a gene. CDR3 protein: CATSRADRVTVEAFF. In nucleotides, the CDR3 is TGTGCCACCAGCAGAGCGGACAGGGTTACAGTTGAAGCTTTCTTT.

This clone was recorded once. The chain couples TRBV7-2 to TRBJ1-1, with a tentative D call TRBD1 (6 bases). Trimming cost V 5 bases and J 9 bases, with 28 bases left between them. The germline V gene has CDR1 SGHTA and CDR2 FQGNSA. The CDR3 covers 17 residues. Here the CDR3 DNA reads TGTGCCAGCAGCCCGAAGAGACCTGCAGGGGATATTGGGAAAGCTTTCTTT. It encodes CASSPKRPAGDIGKAFF.

CDR3 bases: TGTGCCAGCAGCTTAGGGGAGTCCCACGCGACGCAGTATTTT. As protein: CASSLGESHATQYF. This chain connects TRBV7-2 to TRBJ2-3, with D perhaps TRBD2 (5 bases). This CDR3 is 14 amino acids long. The V and J ends lost 1 base and 9 bases respectively, with 14 bases between them. Germline V lookup: CDR1 SGHTA, CDR2 FQGNSA.

This clone was seen just once. The rearrangement links TRBV18 to TRBJ1-1; 8 bases map to TRBD1. The ends lost 3 bases at V and 12 bases at J; junction bases unmatched: 6. The germline V gene has CDR1 KGHSH and CDR2 LQKENI. CDR3 length: 12 amino acids. CDR3 sequence: CASSPQGAETFF. In DNA, the CDR3 is TGTGCCAGCTCACCCCAGGGGGCAGAAACTTTCTTT.

The table lists this clone with a count of one. The genes are TRBV21-1 and TRBJ1-1; the table's D gene call, TRBD1, was not cross checked with the DNA. TRBV21-1 constitutes a pseudogene. This CDR3 region has 16 residues. This CDR3 is CASRDRDRVLRTEAFF. DNA for the CDR3: TGTGCCAGCAGAGATCGGGACAGGGTACTTCGCACTGAAGCTTTCTTT.

The J gene is TRBJ1-1, the V gene TRBV12-3 or TRBV12-4; D is undetermined. The CDR3 has 13 residues. V was shortened by 7 bases and J by 7 bases, with 16 bases between the two germline ends. The CDR3 reads CASTSSGSGEAFF. In nucleotides, the CDR3 is TGTGCCAGCACCTCAAGTGGGAGCGGTGAAGCTTTCTTT.

The chain has TRBV5-4 and TRBJ1-1, with a weak D call TRBD1 (6 bases). V was clipped by 4 bases and J by 3 bases, with 10 bases between them. The CDR3 sequence is 13 residues long. Germline assignment: CDR1 SGHNT and CDR2 YYREEE (reference sequence). CDR3 sequence (DNA): TGTGCCAGCAGCCTCTACAGGGACACTGAAGCTTTCTTT. Amino acids: CASSLYRDTEAFF. Full variable domain (rest looked up from reference TRBV5-4 and TRBJ1-1): ETGVTQSPTHLIKTRGQQVTLRCSSQSGHNTVSWYQQALGQGPQFIFQYYREEENGRGNFPPRFSGLQFPNYSSELNVNALELDDSALYLCASSLYRDTEAFFGQGTRLTVV.

This sequence joins TRBV20-1 and TRBJ1-1; the D gene is possibly TRBD1 (6 bases). The CDR3 totals 10 residues. Germline V gene lookup returns CDR1 DFQATT and CDR2 SNEGSKA (reference sequence). In nucleotides, the CDR3 is TGCAGAGTACAGGGCTCTGAAGCTTTCTTT. It is translated as CRVQGSEAFF.

This chain uses TRBV12-5 with TRBJ2-1, with D maybe TRBD2 (5 bases). The length of the CDR3 is 11 residues. Trimming pared 8 bases from V and 9 bases from J, leaving 11 bases between. Germline V lookup: CDR1 LGHNT, CDR2 FRNRAP. CDR3 residues: CASTGLGEQFF. In nucleotides, the CDR3 is TGTGCTAGTACGGGGTTAGGTGAGCAGTTCTTC.

The V and J genes are TRBV6-2 or TRBV6-3 and TRBJ1-2; unclear D gene. Trimming took off 2 bases at V and 4 bases at J, with 5 bases between the two ends. From germline, CDR1 is MNHEY and CDR2 SVGEGT. This CDR3 contains 12 residues. The DNA for the CDR3 is TGTGCCAGCAGTTACCCCAGCTATGGCTACACCTTC. Its protein product is CASSYPSYGYTF.

The chain combines TRBV5-6 with TRBJ2-4, with D maybe TRBD2 (6 bases). V lost 3 bases to trimming and J lost 7 bases, with 14 bases between them. The CDR3 length is 14 residues. Germline V gene data show CDR1 as SGHDT and CDR2 as YYEEEE. The CDR3 sequence: CASSSPGRMNIQYF. The CDR3 nucleotides are TGTGCCAGCAGCTCGCCAGGGAGGATGAACATTCAGTACTTC.

This rearrangement joins TRBV25-1 to TRBJ1-6; 7 bases agree with TRBD1. CDR1 is MGHDK, CDR2 SYGVNS, per germline. After removal of 10 bases from V and 10 bases from J, the junction contained 13 bases not matched to a gene. CDR3 length equals 14 residues. CDR3 nucleotides: TGTGCCACCCAGCGACAGGGTCGAGGGTCACCCCTCCACTTT. Its translation is CATQRQGRGSPLHF.

This clone was seen a single time. This chain links TRBV5-1 with TRBJ2-5; 8 bases map to TRBD2. Germline CDR1 and CDR2: SGHRS and YFSETQ. The ends lost 0 bases at V and 3 bases at J; junction bases unmatched: 4. The CDR3 is made up of 15 amino acids. Here the CDR3 reads CASSLAAGGEETQYF. In nucleotides, the CDR3 is TGCGCCAGCAGCTTGGCGGCGGGGGGCGAAGAGACCCAGTACTTC.

J is TRBJ2-5 and V is TRBV7-8; 7 nucleotides match TRBD2. V was pared by 8 bases and J by 5 bases, with 8 bases of the junction left unmatched. Germline values: CDR1 SGHVS, CDR2 FQNEAQ. There are 13 residues in the CDR3. CDR3 in DNA: TGTGCCAGCTCCGGGGGAGGGAGGGAGACCCAGTACTTC. This sequence encodes CASSGGGRETQYF.

Here the CDR3 DNA reads TGTGCCATCATCCCGACAGTTCCCTCGTACGAGCAGTACTTC. Its translation: CAIIPTVPSYEQYF. The rearrangement links TRBV6-5 to TRBJ2-7; a possible D gene is TRBD1 (5 bases). Germline-derived CDR1 and CDR2 are MNHEY and SVGAGI. CDR3 length: 14 amino acids. V gave up 10 bases and J gave up 4 bases, with 20 bases separating them.

The chain joins TRBV7-8 to TRBJ2-1; TRBD2 matches 8 bases. Germline CDR1 SGHVS, CDR2 FQNEAQ. The junction had 3 bases not matched to a gene; V was cut back by 5 bases and J by 6 bases. The CDR3 totals 13 residues. CDR3 coding DNA: TGTGCCAGCAGCACCGGACTAGCCAATGAGCAGTTCTTC. This translates into CASSTGLANEQFF.

This sequence joins TRBV9 and TRBJ1-1; TRBD1 is a possible D gene (5 bases). The CDR3 extends over 15 amino acids. With 1 base removed from V and 2 bases from J, the gap between germline ends came to 12 bases. CDR1 is SGDLS, CDR2 YYNGEE, per germline. The chain's CDR3 is CASSVSRDRNTEAFF. For the CDR3, the DNA is TGTGCCAGCAGCGTAAGTAGAGACAGAAACACTGAAGCTTTCTTT.

The chain is built from TRBV18 and TRBJ1-5; no clear D. The CDR3 is made up of 14 amino acids. In germline, CDR1 is KGHSH, CDR2 LQKENI. V lost 6 bases and J 5 bases, leaving 14 bases between the germline ends. CDR3 protein: CASSQDSSDQPQHF. The CDR3, as DNA: TGTGCCAGCTCCCAGGACTCGTCGGATCAGCCCCAGCATTTT.

CDR3 sequence (DNA): TGTGCCAGCAGTTCTCCCCTTAGTCAGCCCCAGCATTTT. Protein sequence: CASSSPLSQPQHF. The J gene is TRBJ1-5, the V gene TRBV12-3 or TRBV12-4; no clear D. This CDR3 is 13 amino acids long. With 4 bases removed from V and 6 bases from J, the gap between germline ends came to 10 bases.

This clone has just a few counts. V gene TRBV5-1 combines with J gene TRBJ1-1, with a weak D call TRBD1 (5 bases). Trimming removed 3 bases from V and 0 bases from J, with 15 bases in between. CDR1 SGHRS and CDR2 YFSETQ come from the germline V gene. This CDR3 comprises 16 residues. CDR3 in DNA: TGCGCCAGCAGCTCTCGCAGGGCCGCTATGAACACTGAAGCTTTCTTT. Its translation is CASSSRRAAMNTEAFF.

This clone appeared once. V is TRBV7-2 and J is TRBJ2-1; possible D gene TRBD1, 6 bases. Germline V CDR1 and CDR2: SGHTA, FQGNSA. The CDR3 length is 15 residues. Trimming pared 6 bases from V and 0 bases from J, leaving 12 bases between. CDR3 nucleotide sequence: TGTGCCAGCAGTTACAGGGAGAGCTCCTACAATGAGCAGTTCTTC. This gives the protein CASSYRESSYNEQFF.

This chain links TRBV13 with TRBJ1-1, with D perhaps matching TRBD1 (5 bases). Trimming removed 4 bases at V and 1 base at J, with 10 bases between. Germline CDR1 PRHDT, CDR2 FYEKMQ (reference sequence). There are 14 residues in the CDR3. The CDR3 coding sequence is TGTGCCAGCAGCTCCGTGACAGCGAACACTGAAGCTTTCTTT. Translation gives CASSSVTANTEAFF. Variable domain in full (rest from reference TRBV13 and TRBJ1-1): AAGVIQSPRHLIKEKRETATLKCYPIPRHDTVYWYQQGPGQDPQFLISFYEKMQSDKGSIPDRFSAQQFSDYHSELNMSSLELGDSALYFCASSSVTANTEAFFGQGTRLTVV.